This T cell receptor beta chain was captured in a study of T cells in Graves' hyperthyroidism and ophthalmopathy. Study details: Prior to any treatment, at the point of initial diagnosis, peripheral blood was collected.

At least ten counts were recorded for this clonotype. Its antigen is still unknown. The CDR3 covers 20 residues. Germline V gene lookup returns CDR1 MDHEN and CDR2 SYDVKM. Deletions cut 8 bases from V and 5 bases from J, with 34 bases between. Study results and caveats: The model predicted ophthalmopathy a median around 6.5 months before onset. Separation of ophthalmopathy from stable hyperthyroidism was achieved by a 13 V-J model.

RNA transcripts gave rise to amplified TCR beta CDR3 regions. In the first-round RT-PCR of the TCR CDR3, the HTBI primer set was used. Via MiXCR, TCRdb re-called the multiplex PCR reads, giving one row per CDR3 protein. Among around 250,000 distinct CDR3 sequences listed, about 15% were seen once. The receptor was isolated from a woman between 40 and 55 years old with Graves' hyperthyroidism that later progressed to Graves' ophthalmopathy. The chain couples TRBV28 to TRBJ2-1; D may match TRBD1 or TRBD2 (6 bases each). The sequenced sample was blood. The CDR3 DNA reads as TGTGCCAGCCCGACACCCGCGCCATATGGTTGGTATAGGGGGGACAATGAGCAGTTCTTC. Translating gives CASPTPAPYGWYRGDNEQFF.